This record concerns one T cell receptor (beta chain) sequence. The antigen is not known. The data were obtained in a study of cytomegalovirus exposure and HLA in healthy donors. This CDR3 has 15 amino acids. The germline V gene has CDR1 LGHNA and CDR2 YSLEER. V was shortened by 4 bases and J by 6 bases, with 18 bases between the two germline ends. Primers: 60 Vbeta forward and 13 Jbeta reverse. Method: immunoSEQ multiplex PCR; TCRdb's copy keeps in-frame clones and lacks some. In total, the table holds around 58,000 clones. Study results and caveats: The authors listed around 150 TCR beta chains as cytomegalovirus-associated. A few chains linked to CMV were shown in vitro to be specific for CMV antigens.

This TCR derives from a man aged 50-60 years in good health and CMV-seropositive. The chain employs TRBV4-3 and TRBJ1-2; D not certain. Material: PBMCs. This chain's CDR3 is CASSRATFQRDGYTF. CDR3 bases: TGCGCCAGCAGCCGAGCGACTTTCCAGAGGGATGGCTACACCTTC.